Shown below are 4 T cell receptor beta chains from a single sample sequenced in a study of regulatory T cells in long-lasting Graves disease. The time point is: newly diagnosed GD, antithyroid drugs for less than 3 months. The TCR library was prepared using RNA isolated from PBMCs. Arm-PCR of CDR3 regions and iRepertoire HTBI primers were used to build TCR beta libraries. Each CDR3 protein is one row after TCRdb ran MiXCR on the multiplex PCR reads. The sample holds under 450,000 distinct CDR3 sequences, approximately 10% seen once. These data were also reused for a study on T cells in Graves' hyperthyroidism and ophthalmopathy.

Sequences were derived from peripheral blood mononuclear cells (PBMCs), sampled at new diagnosis, from a patient treated with antithyroid drugs. The receptors shown here come from a woman under 30 with Graves disease.

In this sample, this clonotype turned up many times. The chain carries TRBV7-2 and TRBJ1-1; possibly TRBD1 for D (5 bases). V lost 5 bases and J lost 1, with 26 bases in between. CDR3 length: 19 residues. Germline CDR1 reads SGHTA; CDR2 reads FQGNSA. The CDR3 is CASSLSYGSRQSKNTEAFF. In DNA form, the CDR3 reads TGTGCCAGCAGCCTTTCATATGGCTCCAGACAGTCTAAGAACACTGAAGCTTTCTTT.

The V gene is TRBV7-3, the J gene TRBJ2-7; D is uncertain. From germline, CDR1 is SGHTA and CDR2 FQGTGA. The CDR3 runs to 14 residues. Deletions cut 5 bases from V and 3 bases from J, with 14 bases between. CDR3 in amino acids: CASSPSPVGYEQYF. DNA of the CDR3: TGTGCCAGCAGCCCGTCCCCGGTAGGCTACGAGCAGTACTTC.

At least ten counts were recorded for this clonotype. V gene TRBV4-2 combines with J gene TRBJ2-7; D is perhaps TRBD2 (6 bases). The CDR3 covers 17 residues. Trimming stripped 3 bases from V and 1 base from J, with 19 bases between. CDR1 is LGHNA and CDR2 is YNFKEQ in the germline V gene. CDR3 region: CASSHISRRDESYEQYF. In DNA form, the CDR3 reads TGTGCCAGCAGCCACATTTCGCGGCGGGACGAGTCCTACGAGCAGTACTTC.

This clonotype has a count of ten or more. This chain uses TRBV6-2 or TRBV6-3 with TRBJ2-2, with D hard to call. CDR3 length equals 14 residues. Trimming shortened V by 2 bases and J by 2 bases, and 6 bases separated the two germline ends. CDR1 and CDR2 (germline): MNHEY, SVGEGT. The CDR3 DNA is TGTGCCAGCAGTTACGGGGAAAACACCGGGGAGCTGTTTTTT. Its protein is CASSYGENTGELFF.